The sequence of this TCR beta chain was determined in a study of blood T cell repertoires in COVID-19. For the study at large: From T cells, B-cell-depleted T cells, or PBMCs came the material, which was cDNA or gDNA.

Profiled with immunoSEQ multiplex PCR; TCRdb holds only in-frame clones, not every one. The table has approximately 280,000 clones, just under 90% seen once. Germline trimming cut 4 bases from V and 3 bases from J; bases unmatched to any gene: 7. The CDR3 is made up of 15 amino acids. CDR1 and CDR2 from the germline V gene are SGHTS and YDEGEE. The receptor was isolated from a woman in her sixties who had recovered from COVID-19. Sequencing input: PBMCs or T cells enriched from blood (not recorded which). The chain joins TRBV5-8 to TRBJ1-1; 9 bases agree with TRBD1. The CDR3 nucleotides read TGTGCCAGCAGCCCACGGGGACAGGGATACACTGAAGCTTTCTTT. This translates into CASSPRGQGYTEAFF.